This paragraph reports one T cell receptor (beta chain). Its antigen is as yet unknown. This record belongs to a study of cytomegalovirus exposure and HLA in healthy donors. Regarding the study as a whole: Sequencing artifact likely explains a cluster of highly shared sequence variants. Available immune exposure information was restricted to CMV serostatus only.

Amplification used 60 Vbeta primers and 13 Jbeta primers. Using immunoSEQ multiplex PCR, the repertoire was profiled, and TCRdb retains in-frame clones only, with some absent. The table shows around 100,000 clones, with around 80% occurring only once. The source is a woman aged 18-30 years in good health and CMV-seropositive. The sequencing input was PBMCs.

CDR3 in amino acids: CASSPYQGNNYGYTF. The DNA for the CDR3 is TGTGCCAGCTCACCATACCAGGGTAATAACTATGGCTACACCTTC. The chain employs TRBV18 and TRBJ1-2; D perhaps matches TRBD1 (5 bases). The CDR3 is made up of 15 amino acids. The germline V gene encodes CDR1 KGHSH and CDR2 LQKENI. V was cut by 2 bases and J by 1 base, with 11 bases left in between.